A selection of T cell receptor beta chains follows, all from one sample in a study of T cell repertoires in cytomegalovirus infection. TCRdb processed the reads anew with MiXCR; each CDR3 protein has one entry. This table holds some 700,000 distinct CDR3 sequences, 35% to 45% found once. Material for sequencing was PBMCs. Every receptor here comes from a human donor in good health (CMV status not recorded). Some clones in this sample may be carry-over from other donors' samples. Both conserved end residues are part of each CDR3. The order of the fields is J gene, clone size, D gene, V gene, CDR3 DNA, CDR3 protein. D genes are given only for firm matches. Size is omitted from some rows. Given values are once, few, many or a class for expanded clones.

J: TRBJ2-7
size: few
D: .
V: TRBV18
DNA: TGTGCCAGCTCACCAGAGGAATTCCAGGGGTGGGTCTACGAGCAGTACTTC
CDR3: CASSPEEFQGWVYEQYF

J: TRBJ2-7
size: .
D: TRBD1
V: TRBV6-6
DNA: TGTGCCAGCACCCCAACAGACAGGGGTTCCTACGAGCAGTACTTC
CDR3: CASTPTDRGSYEQYF

J: TRBJ1-1
size: .
D: TRBD1
V: TRBV11-2
DNA: TGTGACAGCAGCTCAGGGAGGGGGCAGGAAGCTTTCTTT
CDR3: CDSSSGRGQEAFF

J: TRBJ1-2
size: .
D: .
V: TRBV19
DNA: TGTGCCAGTAGTGGCCGACAGGTCGTCGATGGCTACACCTTC
CDR3: CASSGRQVVDGYTF

J: TRBJ1-5
size: few
D: .
V: TRBV28
DNA: TGTGCCAGCAGTTACAGGGTTCAGCCCCAGCATTTT
CDR3: CASSYRVQPQHF

J: TRBJ2-3
size: .
D: .
V: TRBV10-3
DNA: TGTGCCTGCCGGGACGGCAATTATACGCAGTATTTT
CDR3: CACRDGNYTQYF

J: TRBJ2-1
size: .
D: .
V: TRBV6-5
DNA: TGTGCCAGCAGTTACTCGTTACCAGGAAGTGAGCAGTTCTTC
CDR3: CASSYSLPGSEQFF

J: TRBJ1-3
size: .
D: .
V: TRBV18
DNA: TGTGCCAGCTCGCCCGAAGGCTCTGGAAACACCATATATTTT
CDR3: CASSPEGSGNTIYF

J: TRBJ2-2
size: .
D: .
V: TRBV24-1
DNA: TGTGCCACCAGTGGCCAATTCAACACCGGGGAGCTGTTTTTT
CDR3: CATSGQFNTGELFF

J: TRBJ1-3
size: .
D: .
V: TRBV14
DNA: TGTGCCAGCAGAACGGGACTGAGCTCTGGAAACACCATATATTTT
CDR3: CASRTGLSSGNTIYF

J: TRBJ1-2
size: .
D: .
V: TRBV7-9
DNA: TGTGCCAGCAGCACCCCAGGGCCCCCGACTAACTATGGCTACACCTTC
CDR3: CASSTPGPPTNYGYTF

J: TRBJ2-7
size: few
D: .
V: TRBV28
DNA: TGTGCCAGCAGACGACAGGCTGGCTCCTACGAGCAGTACTTC
CDR3: CASRRQAGSYEQYF

J: TRBJ1-5
size: few
D: .
V: TRBV6-5
DNA: TGTGCCAGCAGGGGAGAGAGAGTACGGGGTCGGCAGCCCCAGCATTTT
CDR3: CASRGERVRGRQPQHF

J: TRBJ2-7
size: .
D: .
V: TRBV6-6
DNA: TGTGCCAGCAGCCATCATATGGACGAGCAGTACTTC
CDR3: CASSHHMDEQYF

J: TRBJ2-3
size: many
D: TRBD2
V: TRBV6-1
DNA: TGTGCCAGCAGTGAAGTTGTGGCTAGCGGGACGGGGTCAGATACGCAGTATTTT
CDR3: CASSEVVASGTGSDTQYF

J: TRBJ2-3
size: .
D: .
V: TRBV28
DNA: TGTGCCAGCAGTTTCAGTACAGCTAGCACAGATACGCAGTATTTT
CDR3: CASSFSTASTDTQYF

J: TRBJ2-7
size: .
D: .
V: TRBV7-6
DNA: TGTGCCAGCACCCCACAACGGGGCAGCTACGAGCAGTACTTC
CDR3: CASTPQRGSYEQYF

J: TRBJ2-1
size: few
D: .
V: TRBV6-6
DNA: TGTGCCAGCATTCACAGTGGCTTTAATGAGCAGTTCTTC
CDR3: CASIHSGFNEQFF

J: TRBJ1-1
size: .
D: .
V: TRBV19
DNA: TGTGCCAGTAATACTGGGGGGGCAGACACTGAAGCTTTCTTT
CDR3: CASNTGGADTEAFF

J: TRBJ1-6
size: many
D: .
V: TRBV7-2
DNA: TGTGCCAGCAGCTTAATGCGACATGATAATTCACCCCTCCACTTT
CDR3: CASSLMRHDNSPLHF

J: TRBJ2-1
size: .
D: TRBD2
V: TRBV4-1
DNA: TGTTCCAGCAGCCCCAGCGGGAGGGTCAATGAGCAGTTCTTC
CDR3: CSSSPSGRVNEQFF

J: TRBJ1-4
size: .
D: .
V: TRBV25-1
DNA: TGTGCCAGCAGTGAACGGACAATCTCTGAAAAACTGTTTTTT
CDR3: CASSERTISEKLFF

J: TRBJ2-5
size: few
D: .
V: TRBV27
DNA: TGTGCCAGCAGTCCCTCGAGGACGGGAGAGACCCAGTACTTC
CDR3: CASSPSRTGETQYF

J: TRBJ1-2
size: .
D: .
V: TRBV6-5
DNA: TGTTCCACCCTGAGGGGGGGCTATGGCTCCACCTTC
CDR3: CSTLRGGYGSTF

J: TRBJ2-7
size: few
D: .
V: TRBV7-2
DNA: TGTGCCAGCAGCCTCTACGTGACAGTCTACGAGCAGTACTTC
CDR3: CASSLYVTVYEQYF

J: TRBJ1-1
size: few
D: .
V: TRBV4-1
DNA: TGCGCCAGCAGCCAAGACCAGGCCACTGAAGCTTTCTTT
CDR3: CASSQDQATEAFF

J: TRBJ2-1
size: few
D: .
V: TRBV7-8
DNA: TGTGCCAGCAGCGTAACTGGGGTATCCAATGAGCAGTTCTTC
CDR3: CASSVTGVSNEQFF

J: TRBJ1-4
size: few
D: .
V: TRBV25-1
DNA: TGTGCCAGCAGTGCGTCCGGGCCCACAGGTAGCGGTGAAAAACTGTTTTTT
CDR3: CASSASGPTGSGEKLFF

J: TRBJ2-7
size: many
D: .
V: TRBV2
DNA: TGTGCCAGCAGCGTAACCTACGAGCAGTACTTC
CDR3: CASSVTYEQYF

J: TRBJ2-1
size: .
D: .
V: TRBV10-3
DNA: TGTGCCATCAGTGAGAGAAGCAATGAGCAGTTCTTC
CDR3: CAISERSNEQFF

J: TRBJ1-2
size: .
D: .
V: TRBV5-8
DNA: TGTGCCAGCAGCTTGGGCGGGGTCTACACCTTC
CDR3: CASSLGGVYTF

J: TRBJ2-1
size: .
D: TRBD2
V: TRBV20-1
DNA: TGCAGTGCCCCAGGTCGGCGGGGGGTTTACAATGAGCAGTTCTTC
CDR3: CSAPGRRGVYNEQFF

J: TRBJ1-2
size: .
D: .
V: TRBV28
DNA: TGTGCCAGCAGTTTTTTCGCAGGCTCGGGCTATGGCTACACCTTC
CDR3: CASSFFAGSGYGYTF

J: TRBJ1-1
size: many
D: TRBD1
V: TRBV7-2
DNA: TGTGCCAGCAGCCTCTATTCTTCGACAGGGGGAAACACTGAAGCTTTCTTT
CDR3: CASSLYSSTGGNTEAFF

J: TRBJ1-1
size: .
D: .
V: TRBV20-1
DNA: TGCGGGGGGTCCGGAGGGGATTGGACTGAAGCTTTCTTT
CDR3: CGGSGGDWTEAFF

J: TRBJ2-5
size: few
D: .
V: TRBV6-6
DNA: TGTGCCAGCAGTAAGGAGGGACTGACCCAGTACTTC
CDR3: CASSKEGLTQYF

J: TRBJ2-7
size: few
D: .
V: TRBV12-3/TRBV12-4
DNA: TGTGCCAGCAGTCGGACCGTATCCTACGAGCAGTACTTC
CDR3: CASSRTVSYEQYF

J: TRBJ1-1
size: .
D: .
V: TRBV2
DNA: TGTGCCAGCAGTGAAAATGCTGGAGGGAAGGGTGAAGCTTTCTTT
CDR3: CASSENAGGKGEAFF

J: TRBJ2-3
size: few
D: TRBD2
V: TRBV2
DNA: TGTGCCAGCATCGGGGGGGTTGCAGATACGCAGTATTTT
CDR3: CASIGGVADTQYF

J: TRBJ2-1
size: few
D: TRBD1
V: TRBV19
DNA: TGTGCCAGTGGTAGGACAGGGAGTTTCGGCAATGAGCAGTTCTTC
CDR3: CASGRTGSFGNEQFF

J: TRBJ2-1
size: few
D: .
V: TRBV7-6
DNA: TGTGCCAGCAGACCGAGCGGGCACACGGATGAGCAGTTCTTC
CDR3: CASRPSGHTDEQFF

J: TRBJ2-5
size: .
D: TRBD2
V: TRBV20-1
DNA: TGCAGTGCTAGGACGGCGGGGGGGCGAGAGACCCAGTACTTC
CDR3: CSARTAGGRETQYF

J: TRBJ2-3
size: few
D: .
V: TRBV7-9
DNA: TGTGCCAGCAGCTCTCCAGGGGACCTATTCGCAGATACGCAGTATTTT
CDR3: CASSSPGDLFADTQYF

J: TRBJ1-3
size: few
D: .
V: TRBV14
DNA: TGTGCCAGCAGCCAAGATTGGAGCGTCCTGGGGGACACCATATATTTT
CDR3: CASSQDWSVLGDTIYF

J: TRBJ2-6
size: .
D: TRBD1
V: TRBV5-1
DNA: TGCGCCAGCAGCTTGGTCGCAGGGACAGCTGGGGCCAACGTCCTGACTTTC
CDR3: CASSLVAGTAGANVLTF

J: TRBJ1-5
size: .
D: .
V: TRBV12-3/TRBV12-4
DNA: TGTGCCAGCAGCCTTTCACACCAGCAGCCCCAGCATTTT
CDR3: CASSLSHQQPQHF

J: TRBJ1-2
size: few
D: .
V: TRBV4-1
DNA: TGCGCCAGCAGCCAAGTGTCCCTAAGTGGCTACACCTTC
CDR3: CASSQVSLSGYTF

J: TRBJ1-4
size: .
D: .
V: TRBV7-9
DNA: TGTGCCAGCAGCTTATGTGGTCTTGATGAAAAACTGTTTTTT
CDR3: CASSLCGLDEKLFF

J: TRBJ2-5
size: few
D: .
V: TRBV20-1
DNA: TGCAGTGCTAGAGAGGGGCCAGAGACCCAGTACTTC
CDR3: CSAREGPETQYF

J: TRBJ2-3
size: .
D: .
V: TRBV5-1
DNA: TGCGACAGCAGCTTCGTGTCGTGGAGCACAGATACGCAGTATTTT
CDR3: CDSSFVSWSTDTQYF

J: TRBJ1-1
size: .
D: .
V: TRBV5-5
DNA: TGTGCCAGCAGCTCTCTTTGGGGGGAATCTAACGGGTACACTGAAGCTTTCTTT
CDR3: CASSSLWGESNGYTEAFF

J: TRBJ2-7
size: .
D: TRBD2
V: TRBV7-9
DNA: TGTGCCAGCAGCTTGACTAGCGGGGTTATTTATGAGCAGTACTTC
CDR3: CASSLTSGVIYEQYF

J: TRBJ2-7
size: many
D: .
V: TRBV7-2
DNA: TGTGCCAGCAGCTTATTAGGGGACCTCAGAGAGCAGTACTTC
CDR3: CASSLLGDLREQYF

J: TRBJ2-5
size: few
D: TRBD2
V: TRBV6-2/TRBV6-3
DNA: TGTGCCAGCAGTCGACTAGCGGGAGGGCCCCAGTACTTC
CDR3: CASSRLAGGPQYF

J: TRBJ2-1
size: .
D: .
V: TRBV11-2
DNA: TGTGCCAGCAGCTTGGGTGGGGCCGGTCTTTACAATGAGCAGTTCTTC
CDR3: CASSLGGAGLYNEQFF